This T cell receptor (beta chain) is from a study of patients and donors after allogeneic stem cell transplantation. The germline V gene encodes CDR1 GTSNPN and CDR2 SVGIG (reference sequence). The CDR3 is 12 amino acids. The J segment lost 8 bases and the V segment lost 2 bases, leaving 4 bases of the junction unmatched. MiXCR was run by TCRdb on the RT-PCR reads, yielding one entry per CDR3 protein. Here the sample spans about 200,000 distinct CDR3 sequences, roughly 38% being singletons. The sequenced sample consisted of blood, either unsorted or a sorted T cell fraction (not recorded which). The TCR comes from a human donor who was either an allogeneic HSCT recipient or a stem cell or donor lymphocyte infusion donor (not recorded which). It is not recorded whose cells these are; they may come from a transplant donor. The chain uses TRBV30 and TRBJ1-2; 8 bases fit TRBD1. The CDR3: CAWSPPGGGYTF. The CDR3 DNA reads TGTGCCTGGAGTCCCCCAGGGGGCGGCTACACCTTC.